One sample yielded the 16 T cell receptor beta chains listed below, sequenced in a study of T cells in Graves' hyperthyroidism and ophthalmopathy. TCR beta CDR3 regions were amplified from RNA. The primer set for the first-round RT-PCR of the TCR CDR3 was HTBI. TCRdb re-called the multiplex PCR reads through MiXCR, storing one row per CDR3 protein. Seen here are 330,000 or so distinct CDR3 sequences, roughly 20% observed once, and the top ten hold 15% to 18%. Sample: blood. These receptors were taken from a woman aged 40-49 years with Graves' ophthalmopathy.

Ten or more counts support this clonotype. The CDR3: CASSLVGRPLYGYTF. For the CDR3, the DNA is TGTGCCAGCAGCTTGGTGGGCAGGCCCCTCTATGGCTACACCTTC. V is TRBV5-6 and J is TRBJ1-2; D is unresolved. Trimming stripped 0 bases from V and 4 bases from J, with 13 bases between. The CDR3 runs to 15 residues. Germline assignment: CDR1 SGHDT and CDR2 YYEEEE.

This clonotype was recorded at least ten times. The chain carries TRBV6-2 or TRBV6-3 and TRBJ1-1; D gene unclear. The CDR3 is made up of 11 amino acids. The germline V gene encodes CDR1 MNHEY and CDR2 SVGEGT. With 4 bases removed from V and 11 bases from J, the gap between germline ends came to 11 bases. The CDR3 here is CASSSAFWAFF. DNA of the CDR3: TGTGCCAGCAGTTCTGCGTTTTGGGCTTTCTTT.

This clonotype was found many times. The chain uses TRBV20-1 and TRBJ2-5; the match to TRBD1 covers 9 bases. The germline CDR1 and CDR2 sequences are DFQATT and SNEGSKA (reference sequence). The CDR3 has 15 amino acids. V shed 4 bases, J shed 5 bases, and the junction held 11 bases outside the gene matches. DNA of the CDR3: TGCAGTGCTACCCCGGGACAGGGTCGACAGGAGACCCAGTACTTC. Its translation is CSATPGQGRQETQYF.

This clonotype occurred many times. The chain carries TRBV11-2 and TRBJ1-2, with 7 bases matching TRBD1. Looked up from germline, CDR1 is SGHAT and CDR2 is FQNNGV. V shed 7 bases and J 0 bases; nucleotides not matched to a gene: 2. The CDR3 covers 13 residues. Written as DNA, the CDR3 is TGTGCCAGCAACGACAGGGCTAACTATGGCTACACCTTC. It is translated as CASNDRANYGYTF.

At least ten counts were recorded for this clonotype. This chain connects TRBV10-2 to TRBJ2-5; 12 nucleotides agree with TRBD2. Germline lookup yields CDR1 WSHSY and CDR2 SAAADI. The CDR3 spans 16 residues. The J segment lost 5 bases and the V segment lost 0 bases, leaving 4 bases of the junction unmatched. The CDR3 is CASSESRLAGAETQYF. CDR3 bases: TGCGCCAGCAGTGAGTCAAGACTAGCGGGAGCTGAGACCCAGTACTTC.

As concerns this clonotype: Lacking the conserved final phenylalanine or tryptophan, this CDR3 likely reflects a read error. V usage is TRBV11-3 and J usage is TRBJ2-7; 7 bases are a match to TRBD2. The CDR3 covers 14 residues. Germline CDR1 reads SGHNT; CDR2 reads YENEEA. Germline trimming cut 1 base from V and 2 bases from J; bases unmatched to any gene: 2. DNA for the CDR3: TGTGCCAGCAGCTTAGGCCTAGCGGCCTACGAGCAGTACATC. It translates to CASSLGLAAYEQYI.

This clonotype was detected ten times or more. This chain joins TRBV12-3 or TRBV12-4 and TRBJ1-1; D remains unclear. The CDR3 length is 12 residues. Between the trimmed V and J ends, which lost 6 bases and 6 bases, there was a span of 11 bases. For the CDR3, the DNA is TGTGCCAGCAGCTACAATCAAGCTGAAGCTTTCTTT. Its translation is CASSYNQAEAFF.

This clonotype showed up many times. The DNA of the CDR3 is TGTGCCAGCAGTTCCGGTGTAACCTACGAGCAGTACTTC. Encoded protein: CASSSGVTYEQYF. The chain recombines TRBV27 with TRBJ2-7; D gene uncertain. Between the trimmed V and J ends, which lost 4 bases and 2 bases, there was a span of 9 bases. The CDR3 consists of 13 residues. The germline CDR1 and CDR2 sequences are MNHEY and SMNVEV (reference sequence).

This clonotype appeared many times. CDR3 loop: CASSLETGFNGYTF. Written as DNA, the CDR3 is TGCGCCAGCAGCTTGGAAACAGGTTTTAATGGCTACACCTTC. The V and J genes are TRBV5-1 and TRBJ1-2; tentatively, D is TRBD1 (5 bases). Germline V gene data show CDR1 as SGHRS and CDR2 as YFSETQ. The length of the CDR3 is 14 residues. Trimming removed 0 bases at V and 6 bases at J, with 12 bases between.

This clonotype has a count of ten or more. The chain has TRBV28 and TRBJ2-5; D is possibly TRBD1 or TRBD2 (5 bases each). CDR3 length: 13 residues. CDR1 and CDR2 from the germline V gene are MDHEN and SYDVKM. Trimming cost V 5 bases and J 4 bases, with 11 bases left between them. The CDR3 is CASSTVGVETQYF. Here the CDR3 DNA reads TGTGCCAGCAGTACCGTGGGGGTAGAGACCCAGTACTTC.

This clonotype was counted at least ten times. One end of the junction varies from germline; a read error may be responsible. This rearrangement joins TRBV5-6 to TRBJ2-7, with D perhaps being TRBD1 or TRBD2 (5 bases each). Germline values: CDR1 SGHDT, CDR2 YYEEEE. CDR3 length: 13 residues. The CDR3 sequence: CASSVGGTYGQYF. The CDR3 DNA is TGTGCCAGCAGCGTTGGGGGTACCTACGGGCAGTACTTC. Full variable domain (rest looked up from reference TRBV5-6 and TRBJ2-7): DAGVTQSPTHLIKTRGQQVTLRCSPKSGHDTVSWYQQALGQGPQFIFQYYEEEERQRGNFPDRFSGHQFPNYSSELNVNALLLGDSALYLCASSVGGTYGQYFGPGTRLTVT.

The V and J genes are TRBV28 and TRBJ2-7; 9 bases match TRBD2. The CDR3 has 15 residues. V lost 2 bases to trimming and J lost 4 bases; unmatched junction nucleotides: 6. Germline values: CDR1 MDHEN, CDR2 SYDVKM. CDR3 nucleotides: TGTGCCAGCAGTTTACTCGGGACTAGCACTTACGAGCAGTACTTC. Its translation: CASSLLGTSTYEQYF.

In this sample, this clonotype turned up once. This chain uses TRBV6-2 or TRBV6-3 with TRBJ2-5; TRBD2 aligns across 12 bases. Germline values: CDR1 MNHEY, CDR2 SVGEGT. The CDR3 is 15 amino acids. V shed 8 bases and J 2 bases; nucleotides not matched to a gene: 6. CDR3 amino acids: CASQLAGGLQETQYF. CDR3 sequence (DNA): TGTGCCAGCCAACTAGCGGGGGGCTTGCAAGAGACCCAGTACTTC.

The CDR3 here is CSAKLRISRVSYNEQFF. CDR3 bases: TGCAGTGCTAAGTTAAGGATTTCTCGGGTCTCCTACAATGAGCAGTTCTTC. The chain links TRBV20-1 to TRBJ2-1; D is ambiguous. With 4 bases removed from V and 0 bases from J, the gap between germline ends came to 19 bases. This CDR3 spans 17 amino acids. Per the germline V gene, CDR1 is DFQATT and CDR2 is SNEGSKA (reference sequence).

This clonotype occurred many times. The CDR3 coding sequence is TGCAGCGTGGGGGGGGGAGTCGGGGAGCTGTTTTTT. Translation gives CSVGGGVGELFF. The rearrangement links TRBV29-1 to TRBJ2-2, with 7 nucleotides matching TRBD2. This CDR3 comprises 12 residues. Unmatched junction bases numbered 5, after V lost 6 bases and J lost 7 bases. Germline CDR1 is SQVTM and CDR2 is ANQGSEA.

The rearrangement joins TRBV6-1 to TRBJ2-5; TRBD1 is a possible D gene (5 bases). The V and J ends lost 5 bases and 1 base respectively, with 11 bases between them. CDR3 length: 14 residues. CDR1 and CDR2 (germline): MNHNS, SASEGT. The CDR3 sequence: CASSPQTVQETQYF. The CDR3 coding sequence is TGTGCCAGCAGTCCGCAGACAGTCCAAGAGACCCAGTACTTC.